This T cell receptor beta chain was identified in a study of post-analysis software for immune sequencing data. Study-wide results and caveats: Same-batch preparations were strongly co-clustered by F measure. Patients carried roughly 5 TRBV segments more frequently than controls did, and TRBV5-6, TRBV5-1 and TRBV20-1 were among them.

Researchers reported that TCR beta cDNA libraries carried unique molecular identifiers. MiXCR, run by TCRdb on the PCR reads, gives a single entry per CDR3 protein. The sample contains around 400,000 distinct CDR3 sequences, approximately 39% of which appear only once. Germline CDR1 reads MNHEY; CDR2 reads SVGAGI. V was shortened by 6 bases and J by 3 bases, with 15 bases between the two germline ends. The CDR3 consists of 15 residues. In the case of this clonotype: Its antigen is as yet unknown.

Specimen: blood. The chain couples TRBV6-5 to TRBJ2-1, with D possibly matching TRBD1 (5 bases). This clonotype originated in a girl aged 2-10 years with multiple sclerosis. The CDR3 is CASRVLPDNYNEQFF. In nucleotides, the CDR3 is TGTGCCAGCAGGGTCCTGCCGGACAACTACAATGAGCAGTTCTTC.